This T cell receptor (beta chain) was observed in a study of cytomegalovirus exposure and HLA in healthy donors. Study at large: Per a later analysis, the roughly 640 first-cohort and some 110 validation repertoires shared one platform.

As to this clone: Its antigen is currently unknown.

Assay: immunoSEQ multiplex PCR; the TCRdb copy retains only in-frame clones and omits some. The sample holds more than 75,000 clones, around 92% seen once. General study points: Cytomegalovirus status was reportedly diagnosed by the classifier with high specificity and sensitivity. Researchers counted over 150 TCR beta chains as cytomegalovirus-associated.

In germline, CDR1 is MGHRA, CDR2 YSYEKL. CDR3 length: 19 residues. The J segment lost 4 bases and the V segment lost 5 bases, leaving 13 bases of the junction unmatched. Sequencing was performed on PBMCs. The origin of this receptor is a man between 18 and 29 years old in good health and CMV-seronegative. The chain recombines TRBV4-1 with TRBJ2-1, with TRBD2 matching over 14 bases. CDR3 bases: TGCGCCAGCAGCGCACGAAGAGGGACTAGCGGGGGACTATACAATGAGCAGTTCTTC. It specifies CASSARRGTSGGLYNEQFF.